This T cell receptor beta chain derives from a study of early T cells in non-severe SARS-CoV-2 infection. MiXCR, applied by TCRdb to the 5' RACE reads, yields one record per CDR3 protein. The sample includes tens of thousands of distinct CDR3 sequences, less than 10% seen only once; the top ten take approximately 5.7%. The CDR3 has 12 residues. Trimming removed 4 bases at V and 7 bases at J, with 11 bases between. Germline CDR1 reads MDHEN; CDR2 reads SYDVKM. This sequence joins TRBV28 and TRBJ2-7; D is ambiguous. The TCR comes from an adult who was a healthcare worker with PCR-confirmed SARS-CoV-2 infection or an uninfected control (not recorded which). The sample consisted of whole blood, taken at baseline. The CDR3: CASSSPSREQYF. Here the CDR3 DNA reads TGTGCCAGCAGTTCCCCCTCTCGGGAGCAGTACTTC.